Listed here are 20 T cell receptor beta chains from one sample, sequenced in a study of shared clonotypes between healthy human individuals. Using immunoSEQ multiplex PCR, the repertoire was profiled, and TCRdb retains in-frame clones only, with some absent. The sample yields over a million clones, roughly 74% seen once. The sequencing input was memory CD4+ T cells from PBMCs. The sample's subset: CD45RA-negative fraction. The receptor source for this set is a man younger than 35 in good health. Some clones in this sample may be carry-over from other donors' samples.

The genes are TRBV12-1 and TRBJ2-3; the listed D gene, TRBD1, was not tested against the DNA. TRBV12-1 is shown as a pseudogene. The CDR3 is 13 amino acids. The CDR3 here is CASSFRGGLTQYF. Here the CDR3 DNA reads TGTGCCAGCAGCTTCCGAGGGGGCCTTACGCAGTATTTT.

About this clone: A clone one base away is much larger, so this may be a read error. The sample has other DNA sequences that encode this CDR3 too. The chain links TRBV30 to TRBJ1-4; no clear D gene. V was trimmed by 1 base and J by 8 bases, leaving 11 bases between them. The CDR3 covers 13 residues. Germline V gives CDR1 GTSNPN, CDR2 SVGIG (reference sequence). The CDR3: CAWSEGLEEKLFF. The CDR3 region has the DNA TGTGCCTGGAGTGAAGGGTTGGAGGAAAAACTGTTTTTT.

The CDR3 sequence: CASSSIPNAYEQYF. The CDR3 DNA follows: TGCGCCAGCAGCTCTATACCCAATGCCTACGAGCAGTACTTC. The V and J genes are TRBV5-1 and TRBJ2-7; D not resolved. Germline V CDR1 and CDR2: SGHRS, YFSETQ. V lost 3 bases, J lost 2 bases, and 12 bases lay in between. CDR3 length: 14 amino acids.

The rearrangement joins TRBV5-8 to TRBJ1-1, with D possibly being TRBD1 (5 bases). Trimming shortened V by 2 bases and J by 3 bases, and 11 bases separated the two germline ends. Germline assignment: CDR1 SGHTS and CDR2 YDEGEE. CDR3 length: 14 amino acids. DNA of the CDR3: TGTGCCAGCAGCTTTCAGGGAGGGGACACTGAAGCTTTCTTT. Protein: CASSFQGGDTEAFF. Full variable domain (rest looked up from reference TRBV5-8 and TRBJ1-1): EAGVTQSPTHLIKTRGQQATLRCSPISGHTSVYWYQQALGLGLQFLLWYDEGEERNRGNFPPRFSGRQFPNYSSELNVNALELEDSALYLCASSFQGGDTEAFFGQGTRLTVV.

The chain joins TRBV27 to TRBJ2-3; D is perhaps TRBD1 (6 bases). V lost 1 base, J lost 5 bases, and 10 bases lay in between. The CDR3 length is 14 residues. Germline-derived CDR1 and CDR2 are MNHEY and SMNVEV (reference sequence). CDR3 coding DNA: TGTGCCAGCAGTTTATGGGGGCATAGAGATACGCAGTATTTT. Residues: CASSLWGHRDTQYF.

The chain employs TRBV9 and TRBJ1-2; TRBD1 aligns across 12 bases. The V gene's germline CDR1 is SGDLS and CDR2 YYNGEE. This CDR3 is 14 amino acids long. Germline trimming cut 3 bases from V and 8 bases from J; bases unmatched to any gene: 5. The CDR3 DNA reads TGTGCCAGCAGCGAAGGGACAGGGGGCGAGGGCTACACCTTC. Encoded protein: CASSEGTGGEGYTF.

The CDR3 DNA reads as TGTGCCAGCAGCTTGACTCAGGGGACAGATACGCAGTATTTT. Amino acids: CASSLTQGTDTQYF. This chain joins TRBV5-6 and TRBJ2-3, with a weak D call TRBD1 (6 bases). This CDR3 is built from 14 residues. The germline V and J ends were trimmed by 1 base and 3 bases, with 9 bases remaining between them. Germline V gene data show CDR1 as SGHDT and CDR2 as YYEEEE. The variable domain in full, with the rest retrieved from reference TRBV5-6 and TRBJ2-3, is DAGVTQSPTHLIKTRGQQVTLRCSPKSGHDTVSWYQQALGQGPQFIFQYYEEEERQRGNFPDRFSGHQFPNYSSELNVNALLLGDSALYLCASSLTQGTDTQYFGPGTRLTVL.

V is TRBV29-1 and J is TRBJ2-7; 7 nucleotides line up with TRBD1. Germline lookup yields CDR1 SQVTM and CDR2 ANQGSEA. The CDR3 sequence is 13 residues long. V lost 5 bases, J lost 7 bases, and 11 bases stayed unmatched. CDR3 sequence reads: CSVSTGPGMEQYF. DNA of the CDR3: TGCAGCGTTTCGACAGGGCCTGGTATGGAGCAGTACTTC.

The chain employs TRBV15 and TRBJ1-1; TRBD1 might be the D (6 bases). V was cut by 5 bases and J by 2 bases, with 18 bases left in between. The CDR3 has 16 amino acids. Germline loops: CDR1 LNHNV, CDR2 YYDKDF (reference sequence). The CDR3 DNA is TGTGCCACCAGCTCACGAAAGACGACAGGCAACACTGAAGCTTTCTTT. As protein: CATSSRKTTGNTEAFF.

This CDR3 is CASRTGGSTGELFF. CDR3 bases: TGTGCCAGCAGAACAGGGGGCTCTACCGGGGAGCTGTTTTTT. J is TRBJ2-2 and V is TRBV28; 9 bases line up with TRBD1. There are 14 residues in the CDR3. The trim removed 6 bases at V and 5 bases at J, leaving 4 bases unmatched. Germline V CDR1 and CDR2: MDHEN, SYDVKM.

Only a few counts were recorded for this clone. The genes are TRBV7-3 and TRBJ1-1; 8 nucleotides match TRBD1. This CDR3 is built from 13 residues. V was pared by 5 bases and J by 3 bases, with 2 bases of the junction left unmatched. Germline V gene data show CDR1 as SGHTA and CDR2 as FQGTGA. DNA of the CDR3: TGTGCCAGCAGCCAGGGGGCGGACACTGAAGCTTTCTTT. Translating gives CASSQGADTEAFF.

The J gene is TRBJ2-5, the V gene TRBV19; TRBD2 matches 7 bases. V shed 5 bases, J shed 4 bases, and the junction held 4 bases outside the gene matches. The length of the CDR3 is 13 residues. Germline CDR1 reads LNHDA; CDR2 reads SQIVND (reference sequence). Here the CDR3 reads CASSGASGETQYF. In nucleotides, the CDR3 is TGTGCCAGTAGTGGGGCTAGCGGAGAGACCCAGTACTTC.

V is TRBV4-3 and J is TRBJ1-4; TRBD1 aligns across 8 bases. The germline CDR1 and CDR2 sequences are LGHNA and YSLEER. This CDR3 comprises 16 residues. J lost 5 bases, V lost 1 base, and 6 bases had no gene match. The CDR3 loop is CASSQAPQGANEKLFF. For the CDR3, the DNA is TGCGCCAGCAGCCAAGCGCCCCAGGGGGCGAATGAAAAACTGTTTTTT.

The chain couples TRBV4-1 to TRBJ2-7, with 9 nucleotides matching TRBD2. This CDR3 spans 16 amino acids. V gave up 3 bases and J gave up 6 bases; unmatched junction bases: 12. The V gene's germline CDR1 is MGHRA and CDR2 YSYEKL. This chain's CDR3 is CASSQPLAGSRSEQYF. Written as DNA, the CDR3 is TGCGCCAGCAGCCAGCCCCTAGCGGGATCCCGGAGCGAGCAGTACTTC.

In regard to this clone: A much larger clone differs by one base, so this may be a read error. The chain uses TRBV6-1 and TRBJ2-2; D uncertain. The CDR3 extends over 13 amino acids. Germline V lookup: CDR1 MNHNS, CDR2 SASEGT. V was shortened by 6 bases and J by 3 bases, with 8 bases between the two germline ends. The CDR3: CASSPGYTGELFF. The CDR3, as DNA: TGTGCCAGCAGCCCAGGATACACCGGGGAGCTGTTTTTT.

The gene calls are TRBV18 and TRBJ2-7, with D perhaps TRBD1 (5 bases). CDR1 and CDR2 (germline): KGHSH, LQKENI. This CDR3 comprises 13 residues. V dropped 6 bases and J dropped 4 bases, with 13 bases sitting between them. CDR3 loop: CASSDTLGYEQYF. Written as DNA, the CDR3 is TGTGCCAGCTCGGACACCCTCGGGTACGAGCAGTACTTC.

The genes are TRBV7-2 and TRBJ2-1; D gene uncertain. Deletions cut 5 bases from V and 4 bases from J, with 12 bases between. The CDR3 sequence is 14 residues long. From germline, CDR1 is SGHTA and CDR2 FQGNSA. The CDR3 sequence is CASSPDRSYNEQFF. Written as DNA, the CDR3 is TGTGCCAGCAGCCCCGATAGGTCTTACAATGAGCAGTTCTTC. The full variable domain, in which reference TRBV7-2 and TRBJ2-1 provide the parts outside the CDR3, is GAGVSQSPSNKVTEKGKDVELRCDPISGHTALYWYRQSLGQGLEFLIYFQGNSAPDKSGLPSDRFSAERTGGSVSTLTIQRTQQEDSAVYLCASSPDRSYNEQFFGPGTRLTVL.

This clone was found once. The chain couples TRBV28 to TRBJ1-5; D is ambiguous. The V end lost 3 bases, the J end lost 4 bases, and 13 bases lay between the germline ends. The CDR3 has 15 amino acids. Germline-derived CDR1 and CDR2 are MDHEN and SYDVKM. The CDR3 DNA is TGTGCCAGCAGTTTGTCGGGTTCTCTTAATCAGCCCCAGCATTTT. Protein sequence: CASSLSGSLNQPQHF.

This clone was detected a few times. This chain links TRBV30 with TRBJ2-1; 8 positions match TRBD2. Germline-derived CDR1 and CDR2 are GTSNPN and SVGIG (reference sequence). CDR3 length equals 13 residues. V lost 1 base, J lost 8 bases, and 4 bases stayed unmatched. This chain's CDR3 is CAWSGSGMDEQFF. In DNA, the CDR3 is TGTGCCTGGAGTGGTAGCGGGATGGATGAGCAGTTCTTC.

The chain joins TRBV12-5 to TRBJ1-5; perhaps TRBD1 as D (6 bases). Per germline, CDR1 LGHNT and CDR2 FRNRAP. The CDR3 contains 13 residues. V shed 5 bases and J shed 4 bases, with 9 bases lying between them. The CDR3 sequence: CASGQGLNQPQHF. As DNA, the CDR3 is TGTGCTAGTGGTCAGGGGCTAAATCAGCCCCAGCATTTT.